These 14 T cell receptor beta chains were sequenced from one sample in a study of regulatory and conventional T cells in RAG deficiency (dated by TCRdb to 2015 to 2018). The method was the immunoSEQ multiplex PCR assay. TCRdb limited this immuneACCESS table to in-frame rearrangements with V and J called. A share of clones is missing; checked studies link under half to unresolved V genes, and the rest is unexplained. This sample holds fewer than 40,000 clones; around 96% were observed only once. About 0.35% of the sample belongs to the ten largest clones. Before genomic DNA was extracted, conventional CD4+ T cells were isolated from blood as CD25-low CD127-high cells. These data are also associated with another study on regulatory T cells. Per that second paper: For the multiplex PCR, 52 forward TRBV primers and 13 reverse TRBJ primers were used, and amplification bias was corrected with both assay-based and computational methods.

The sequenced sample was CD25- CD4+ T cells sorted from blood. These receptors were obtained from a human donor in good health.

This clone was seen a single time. The CDR3 DNA sequence: TGTGCCAGCTCACACTCAGGGCTATTGAACACTGAAGCTTTCTTT. Translation gives CASSHSGLLNTEAFF. The chain combines TRBV18 with TRBJ1-1, with a weak D call TRBD1 (5 bases). The CDR3 runs to 15 residues. With 4 bases removed from V and 0 bases from J, the gap between germline ends came to 12 bases. The germline V gene encodes CDR1 KGHSH and CDR2 LQKENI.

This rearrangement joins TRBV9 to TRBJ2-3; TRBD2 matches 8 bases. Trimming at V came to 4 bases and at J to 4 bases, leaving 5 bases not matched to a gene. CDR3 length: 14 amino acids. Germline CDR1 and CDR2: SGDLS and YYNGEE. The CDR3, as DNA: TGTGCCAGCAGCTTTAGCGGGGCGTCAGATACGCAGTATTTT. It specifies CASSFSGASDTQYF.

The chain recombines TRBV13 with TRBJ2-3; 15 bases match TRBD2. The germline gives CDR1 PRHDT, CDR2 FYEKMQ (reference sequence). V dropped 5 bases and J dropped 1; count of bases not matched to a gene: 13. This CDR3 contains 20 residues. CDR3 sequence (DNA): TGTGCCAGCAGCCGTGCCGGGACTAGCGGGGGGTTAATTGGCACAGATACGCAGTATTTT. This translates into CASSRAGTSGGLIGTDTQYF.

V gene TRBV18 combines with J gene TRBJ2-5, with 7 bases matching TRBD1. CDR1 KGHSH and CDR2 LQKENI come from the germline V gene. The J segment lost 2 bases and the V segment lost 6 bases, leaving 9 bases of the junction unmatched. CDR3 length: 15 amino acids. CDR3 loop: CASSPGQGVQETQYF. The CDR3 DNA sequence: TGTGCCAGCTCCCCGGGGCAGGGGGTACAAGAGACCCAGTACTTC.

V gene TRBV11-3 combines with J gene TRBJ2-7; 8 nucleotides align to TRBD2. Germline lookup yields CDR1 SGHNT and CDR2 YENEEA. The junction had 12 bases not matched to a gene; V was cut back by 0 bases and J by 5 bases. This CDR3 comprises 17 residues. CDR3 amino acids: CASSLEGFSGMENEQYF. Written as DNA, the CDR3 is TGTGCCAGCAGCTTAGAGGGATTTAGCGGGATGGAGAACGAGCAGTACTTC.

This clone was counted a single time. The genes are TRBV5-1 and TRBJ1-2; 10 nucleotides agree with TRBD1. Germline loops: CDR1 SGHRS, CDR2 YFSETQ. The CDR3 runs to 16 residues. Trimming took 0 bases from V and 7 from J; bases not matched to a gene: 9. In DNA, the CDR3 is TGCGCCAGCAGCTTGGCGGGGTTGGACAGGGGGACTGGCTACACCTTC. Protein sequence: CASSLAGLDRGTGYTF.

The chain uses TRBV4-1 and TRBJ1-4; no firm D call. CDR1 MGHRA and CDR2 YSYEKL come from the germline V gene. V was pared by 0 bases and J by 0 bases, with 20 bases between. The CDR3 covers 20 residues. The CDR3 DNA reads TGCGCCAGCAGCCAAGATATGTTTGATGGTATCCTACCAACTAATGAAAAACTGTTTTTT. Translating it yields CASSQDMFDGILPTNEKLFF.

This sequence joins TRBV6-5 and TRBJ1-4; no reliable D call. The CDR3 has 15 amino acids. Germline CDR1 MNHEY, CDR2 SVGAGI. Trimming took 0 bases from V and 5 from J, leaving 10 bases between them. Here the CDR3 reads CASSYSRQSNEKLFF. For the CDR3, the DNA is TGTGCCAGCAGTTACTCGAGACAATCAAATGAAAAACTGTTTTTT.

Here the CDR3 DNA reads TGTGCCAGCAGCTTAGCGTACGGAGGACTAGCGGGAGCCCCAAACATTCAGTACTTC. Amino acids: CASSLAYGGLAGAPNIQYF. This chain uses TRBV11-2 with TRBJ2-4, with TRBD2 matching 13 bases. The CDR3 is 19 residues long. The germline CDR1 and CDR2 sequences are SGHAT and FQNNGV. With V trimmed by 1 base and J by 6 bases, 12 bases remained unmatched.

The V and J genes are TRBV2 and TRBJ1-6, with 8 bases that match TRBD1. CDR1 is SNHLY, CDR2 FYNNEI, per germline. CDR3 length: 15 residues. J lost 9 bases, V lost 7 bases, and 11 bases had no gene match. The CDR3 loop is CASTLGQGVGSPLHF. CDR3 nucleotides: TGTGCCAGCACCCTAGGACAGGGAGTCGGTTCACCCCTCCACTTT.

CDR3 amino acids: CASSPRLYQQGAGAEAFF. The CDR3 DNA reads TGTGCCAGCTCACCACGCCTCTATCAACAGGGGGCAGGCGCTGAAGCTTTCTTT. The chain recombines TRBV18 with TRBJ1-1, with 9 nucleotides matching TRBD1. After removal of 1 base from V and 6 bases from J, the junction contained 15 bases not matched to a gene. The CDR3 sequence is 18 residues long. From germline, CDR1 is KGHSH and CDR2 LQKENI.

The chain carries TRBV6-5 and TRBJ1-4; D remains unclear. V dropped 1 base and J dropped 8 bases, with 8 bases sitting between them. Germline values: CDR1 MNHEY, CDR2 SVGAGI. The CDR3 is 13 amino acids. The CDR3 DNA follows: TGTGCCAGCAGTTACTTTGGCAACGAAAAACTGTTTTTT. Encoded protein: CASSYFGNEKLFF.

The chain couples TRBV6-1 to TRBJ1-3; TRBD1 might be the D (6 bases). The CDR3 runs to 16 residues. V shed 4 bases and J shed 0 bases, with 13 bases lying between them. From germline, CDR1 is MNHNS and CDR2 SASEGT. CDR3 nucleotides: TGTGCCAGCAGTGCAGAACAGGGTTTCTCTGGAAACACCATATATTTT. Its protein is CASSAEQGFSGNTIYF.

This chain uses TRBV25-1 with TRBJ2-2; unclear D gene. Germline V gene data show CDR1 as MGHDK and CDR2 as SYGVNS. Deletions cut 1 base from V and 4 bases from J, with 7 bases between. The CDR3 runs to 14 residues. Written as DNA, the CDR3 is TGTGCCAGCAGTGAATTTCTCTTCACCGGGGAGCTGTTTTTT. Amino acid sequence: CASSEFLFTGELFF.